The clone carrying this T cell receptor beta chain has a handful of counts. Antigen unknown. This specimen belongs to a study of CD8+ T cells in alopecia areata. The length of the CDR3 is 13 residues. The V gene lost 5 bases and the J gene lost 6 bases, with 16 bases spanning the gap. Looked up from germline, CDR1 is SQVTM and CDR2 is ANQGSEA. Sequencing relied on a cDNA template that was reverse transcribed from extracted RNA. Sequencing used immunoSEQ multiplex PCR; TCRdb keeps in-frame clones, though not all of them. The sample holds approximately 66,000 clones, roughly 57% seen once. Study-wide findings and caveats: Scalp lesions, especially in alopecia totalis/universalis, had higher clonality than normal scalp. Sequences from scalp samples also cover resident alphabeta T cells of normal skin.

This receptor was taken from a human donor with alopecia areata. The chain joins TRBV29-1 to TRBJ1-2, with D tentatively TRBD1 (6 bases). The sample was CD8+ T cells sorted from blood, taken at week 0. Here the CDR3 reads CSVTDQGRDGYTF. The DNA of the CDR3 is TGCAGCGTTACGGATCAGGGGAGGGATGGCTACACCTTC.